The 8 T cell receptor beta chains listed next were all sequenced from one sample in a study of cytomegalovirus exposure and HLA in healthy donors. The data were produced by immunoSEQ multiplex PCR, yet TCRdb's version contains in-frame clones alone and is incomplete. The sample lists 90,000 to 150,000 clones; under 90% were seen once. The specimen was PBMCs. Every receptor here comes from a woman in her thirties in good health and CMV-seronegative.

This chain links TRBV9 with TRBJ2-3, with a weak D call TRBD2 (5 bases). The V gene's germline CDR1 is SGDLS and CDR2 YYNGEE. V lost 3 bases and J 3 bases, leaving 8 bases between the germline ends. CDR3 size: 13 residues. The CDR3 reads CASSARLTDTQYF. The CDR3 nucleotides are TGTGCCAGCAGCGCGAGACTAACAGATACGCAGTATTTT. The whole variable domain, filled in from reference TRBV9 and TRBJ2-3, reads DSGVTQTPKHLITATGQRVTLRCSPRSGDLSVYWYQQSLDQGLQFLIQYYNGEERAKGNILERFSAQQFPDLHSELNLSSLELGDSALYFCASSARLTDTQYFGPGTRLTVL.

V gene TRBV4-2 combines with J gene TRBJ1-3; a possible D gene is TRBD1 (5 bases). Germline values: CDR1 LGHNA, CDR2 YNFKEQ. The CDR3 is made up of 18 amino acids. V was pared by 0 bases and J by 0 bases, with 15 bases between. The CDR3 bases are TGTGCCAGCAGCCAAGATCAAGCAGGGTCCGTCTCTGGAAACACCATATATTTT. Its protein product is CASSQDQAGSVSGNTIYF.

J is TRBJ1-4 and V is TRBV30; no definite D call. CDR1 and CDR2 (germline): GTSNPN, SVGIG (reference sequence). Trimming shortened V by 2 bases and J by 7 bases, and 11 bases separated the two germline ends. The CDR3 is made up of 13 amino acids. The CDR3 nucleotides read TGTGCCTGGAGTCGAACTGGGAGTGAAAAACTGTTTTTT. It translates to CAWSRTGSEKLFF.

The gene calls are TRBV10-2 and TRBJ1-3, with 7 bases aligning to TRBD1. Germline CDR1 and CDR2: WSHSY and SAAADI. The trim removed 7 bases at V and 0 bases at J, leaving 9 bases unmatched. This CDR3 contains 16 residues. In DNA form, the CDR3 reads TGCGCCAGCAAGACCGGGACAGAAGCCTCTGGAAACACCATATATTTT. The encoded protein is CASKTGTEASGNTIYF.

The chain is built from TRBV19 and TRBJ2-7; TRBD2 matches 7 bases. The germline V gene encodes CDR1 LNHDA and CDR2 SQIVND (reference sequence). V dropped 4 bases and J dropped 1; count of bases not matched to a gene: 10. This CDR3 has 16 amino acids. Here the CDR3 DNA reads TGTGCCAGTAGTAAAGGGAGGGGCATTGGGTCCTACGAGCAGTACTTC. Protein sequence: CASSKGRGIGSYEQYF.

The chain recombines TRBV30 with TRBJ1-5, with D perhaps matching TRBD1 (5 bases). The CDR3 is made up of 15 amino acids. V was trimmed by 4 bases and J by 4 bases, leaving 17 bases between them. Germline CDR1 and CDR2: GTSNPN and SVGIG (reference sequence). The CDR3 DNA is TGTGCCTGGACTAACCCGGGGACTCAAAATCAGCCCCAGCATTTT. It yields the protein CAWTNPGTQNQPQHF.

J is TRBJ1-4 and V is TRBV5-1; maybe TRBD1 (5 bases). Germline values: CDR1 SGHRS, CDR2 YFSETQ. Trimming took off 5 bases at V and 5 bases at J, with 16 bases between the two ends. The CDR3 extends over 15 amino acids. This chain's CDR3 is CASSQGGRDNEKLFF. The CDR3 nucleotides are TGCGCCAGCAGTCAGGGAGGGAGAGACAATGAAAAACTGTTTTTT. Together with reference TRBV5-1 and TRBJ1-4, the CDR3 gives the full variable domain: KAGVTQTPRYLIKTRGQQVTLSCSPISGHRSVSWYQQTPGQGLQFLFEYFSETQRNKGNFPGRFSGRQFSNSRSEMNVSTLELGDSALYLCASSQGGRDNEKLFFGSGTQLSVL.

The chain recombines TRBV7-8 with TRBJ2-3; maybe TRBD2 (6 bases). Deletions cut 1 base from V and 8 bases from J, with 13 bases between. The CDR3 consists of 14 residues. Per germline, CDR1 SGHVS and CDR2 FQNEAQ. This CDR3 is CASSLGTAGITQYF. DNA of the CDR3: TGTGCCAGCAGCTTAGGCACTGCGGGGATTACGCAGTATTTT.